This TCR beta chain came from a study of PD-1 blockade in classical Hodgkin lymphoma. Study-wide points: Whatever underlies the repertoire differences (possibly disease activity or prior therapy) remains undefined.

Losses at the gene ends were 5 bases for V and 6 bases for J; bases not matched to a gene: 9. The CDR3 totals 15 residues. The germline V gene encodes CDR1 SEHNR and CDR2 FQNEAQ (reference sequence). Brentuximab vedotin exposure varied among the patients, all of whom had relapsed after autologous stem cell transplantation. Notes on this clone: Its target is unknown.

TCRdb keeps only in-frame clones here, not all; method: immunoSEQ multiplex PCR. Of over 60,000 clones in the sample, about two thirds are singletons; the top ten hold roughly 9.1%. The specimen comprised peripheral blood mononuclear cells (PBMCs), sampled before the second cycle of nivolumab. This sequence joins TRBV7-9 and TRBJ2-2, with TRBD2 identical over 7 bases. The origin of this receptor is a human donor with classical Hodgkin lymphoma. The CDR3 sequence: CASSGLAGDPGELFF. For the CDR3, the DNA is TGTGCCAGCAGCGGCCTGGCGGGAGATCCCGGGGAGCTGTTTTTT.